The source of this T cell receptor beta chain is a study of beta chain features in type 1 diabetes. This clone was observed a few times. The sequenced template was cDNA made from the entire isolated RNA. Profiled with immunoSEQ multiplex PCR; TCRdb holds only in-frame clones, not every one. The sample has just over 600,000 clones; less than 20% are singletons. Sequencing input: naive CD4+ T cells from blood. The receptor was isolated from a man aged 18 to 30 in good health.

The DNA of the CDR3 is TGTGCCTGGAGTAACAGGGGCGTCATGAACACTGAAGCTTTCTTT. As protein: CAWSNRGVMNTEAFF. The genes are TRBV30 and TRBJ1-1; 7 nucleotides align to TRBD1. Germline CDR1 GTSNPN, CDR2 SVGIG (reference sequence). The CDR3 runs to 15 residues. V dropped 2 bases and J dropped 0; count of bases not matched to a gene: 6. The variable domain in full, completed from reference TRBV30 and TRBJ1-1, reads SQTIHQWPATLVQPVGSPLSLECTVEGTSNPNLYWYRQAAGRGLQLLFYSVGIGQISSEVPQNLSASRPQDRQFILSSKKLLLSDSGFYLCAWSNRGVMNTEAFFGQGTRLTVV.